This TCR beta chain was captured in a study of lymphopenia after photon versus proton radiotherapy (dated by TCRdb to the late 2010s). A note on the overall study: Photon and proton radiation therapy were compared by the study for their immunological effects in patients with gastrointestinal tumors who developed high-grade lymphopenia. The 15 to 25 patients in the cohort had gastrointestinal tumors, were treated with either photon or proton therapy, and subsequently developed lymphopenia. The goal of the study was to describe how the two radiation modalities differ in their effects on the immune system.

The investigation overall reported the following: After the lymphocyte count nadir, photon-treated repertoires showed oligoclonal expansion, especially of CD8+ Temra cells, which drove the drop in diversity. Across the cohort, an inverse correlation was found between a larger post-nadir drop in TCR diversity and overall survival time among patients who died. Proton-treated patients stayed relatively stable during treatment, while photon-treated patients lost naive T cells and TCR diversity and gained effector/memory populations. The authors looked at the survival association only in patients who died, and they framed better survival with proton therapy as a possibility rather than a demonstrated result.

Preparation of the library involved the immunoSEQ multiplex PCR assay. Alongside multiparametric flow cytometry, deep sequencing of rearranged TCR beta loci was used to profile the T cell repertoires. TCRdb stores this immuneACCESS table with in-frame sequences only. Part of the clones is absent; in the studies checked, under half of the shortfall reflects unresolved V genes, and no reason is known for the rest. Within this sample are roughly 7,000 clones, with 89% of them counted one time only. The top ten clonotypes cover about 18% of the sample. On this clone itself: Its antigen is unknown. Per-nucleotide qualities are absent, and no much larger clonotype sits a single base away.

V sheds 0 bases and J sheds 3 bases, leaving 6 bases between their ends. The CDR3 spans 14 residues, from the cysteine through the phenylalanine. The only DNA kept is the CDR3, 42 bases in frame from the first base. Based on the germline V gene, the CDR1 and CDR2 sequences are SGHDT and YYEEEE. This specimen consisted of peripheral blood, obtained from a patient treated with photon-based radiotherapy. The TCR originated in a man in his sixties with cholangiocarcinoma. The V and J segments used are TRBV5-6 and TRBJ2-2, with no confident D gene call. The DNA sequence is TGTGCCAGCAGCTTGGGGACGTACACCGGGGAGCTGTTTTTT. Translated, it reads CASSLGTYTGELFF. Here the CDR3 is joined to the reference TRBV5-6 and TRBJ2-2 genes, and the full variable domain is: DAGVTQSPTHLIKTRGQQVTLRCSPKSGHDTVSWYQQALGQGPQFIFQYYEEEERQRGNFPDRFSGHQFPNYSSELNVNALLLGDSALYLCASSLGTYTGELFFGEGSRLTVL.